The rows below give T cell receptor beta chains drawn from one sample of a study of blood T cell repertoires in COVID-19. Generated by immunoSEQ multiplex PCR, the TCRdb table keeps only in-frame clones and is missing some. In the table there are about 290,000 clones, around 90% of which are singletons. Sequencing input: PBMCs or T cells enriched from blood (not recorded which). The receptor source for this set is a middle-aged woman who had recovered from COVID-19. Each CDR3 is given with its conserved first and last residue. A D gene is named only where the DNA matches it firmly. The size of a clone is reported for some rows only, either as once, few or many, or as a class for expanded clones.

12	NA	NA	TRBV9	TRBJ2-3	CASSATTDTQYF	TGTGCCAGCAGCGCAACTACAGATACGCAGTATTTT
14	NA	TRBD1	TRBV6-5	TRBJ1-3	CASSRTGHGNTIYF	TGTGCCAGCAGCCGGACAGGTCACGGAAACACCATATATTTT
15	NA	NA	TRBV6-2/TRBV6-3	TRBJ2-5	CASSYPLGGVETQYF	TGTGCCAGCAGTTACCCCCTCGGAGGGGTGGAGACCCAGTACTTC
12	NA	TRBD1	TRBV29-1	TRBJ2-4	CSAGQGGNIQYF	TGCAGCGCTGGACAGGGCGGAAACATTCAGTACTTC
14	NA	NA	TRBV21-1	TRBJ1-1	CALDRTGTDTEAFF	TGTGCCCTTGACAGGACAGGGACGGACACTGAAGCTTTCTTT
16	once	NA	TRBV11-2	TRBJ1-1	CATARNSGGKYTEAFF	TGTGCCACCGCTAGGAATTCAGGAGGAAAATACACTGAAGCTTTCTTT
15	once	TRBD1	TRBV2	TRBJ1-5	CASSEALATGDPQHF	TGTGCCAGCAGTGAAGCCCTGGCCACAGGGGATCCCCAGCATTTT
16	NA	NA	TRBV11-3	TRBJ1-1	CASSLVQIPMNTEAFF	TGTGCCAGCAGCTTAGTCCAGATACCAATGAACACTGAAGCTTTCTTT
14	NA	NA	TRBV7-2	TRBJ2-2	CASHGGSNTGELFF	TGTGCCAGCCACGGGGGATCGAACACCGGGGAGCTGTTTTTT
15	NA	NA	TRBV6-6	TRBJ1-2	CASSFDSPLIYGYTF	TGTGCCAGCAGCTTCGACAGTCCGCTGATCTATGGCTACACCTTC
16	NA	NA	TRBV24-1	TRBJ2-1	CATSDSGQSSYNEQFF	TGTGCCACCAGTGACTCCGGACAGAGCTCCTACAATGAGCAGTTCTTC
12	NA	TRBD1	TRBV7-2	TRBJ1-1	CASSLNRDRAFF	TGTGCCAGCAGCTTGAACCGGGACAGAGCTTTCTTT
21	NA	TRBD2	TRBV10-3	TRBJ2-5	CAISESGPGLAPNVAQETQYF	TGTGCCATCAGTGAATCTGGGCCGGGACTAGCGCCCAACGTTGCCCAAGAGACCCAGTACTTC
15	NA	TRBD2	TRBV18	TRBJ2-1	CASSPGQGGSNEQFF	TGTGCCAGCTCACCAGGGCAGGGCGGGAGCAATGAGCAGTTCTTC
12	NA	NA	TRBV5-1	TRBJ1-2	CASSDQGYGYTF	TGCGCCAGCAGCGATCAGGGGTATGGCTACACCTTC
14	NA	NA	TRBV2	TRBJ1-5	CASSAVRSNQPQHF	TGTGCCAGCAGTGCGGTGAGAAGCAATCAGCCCCAGCATTTT
14	NA	NA	TRBV6-5	TRBJ2-6	CASSYREGANVLTF	TGTGCCAGCAGTTACCGGGAGGGGGCCAACGTCCTGACTTTC
15	once	NA	TRBV19	TRBJ1-6	CASSTIGYLDSPLHF	TGTGCCAGTAGTACAATCGGATATCTAGATTCACCCCTCCACTTT
14	NA	NA	TRBV5-1	TRBJ2-7	CASSPGLSSYEQYF	TGCGCCAGCAGCCCGGGACTTAGCTCCTACGAGCAGTACTTC
15	once	NA	TRBV3-1/TRBV3-2	TRBJ1-4	CASSQESFRGEKLFF	TGTGCCAGCAGCCAAGAAAGTTTCCGGGGTGAAAAACTGTTTTTT
14	NA	TRBD2	TRBV9	TRBJ2-1	CASSGRTSAEVQFF	TGTGCCAGCAGCGGACGGACTAGCGCCGAGGTCCAGTTCTTC
15	few	TRBD1	TRBV7-9	TRBJ1-1	CASSTSPGGRTEAFF	TGTGCCAGCAGCACAAGTCCAGGGGGCCGCACTGAAGCTTTCTTT
21	NA	NA	TRBV21-1	TRBJ1-5	CARAIEGDRDVSLPGGQPQHF	TGTGCCAGAGCAATAGAGGGTGACAGGGACGTCTCCCTCCCCGGCGGTCAGCCCCAGCATTTT
15	NA	TRBD1	TRBV28	TRBJ1-2	CASSSPTGRDYGYTF	TGTGCCAGCAGTTCCCCGACAGGGCGTGACTATGGCTACACCTTC
12	NA	NA	TRBV12-3/TRBV12-4	TRBJ1-3	CASSRVKNTIYF	TGTGCCAGCAGTCGGGTCAAAAACACCATATATTTT
11	NA	TRBD1	TRBV27	TRBJ1-2	CASSRGKGYTF	TGTGCCAGCAGCAGGGGGAAGGGCTACACCTTC
11	NA	NA	TRBV20-1	TRBJ1-2	CSARDISGYTF	TGCAGTGCTAGAGATATCTCTGGCTACACCTTC
15	NA	NA	TRBV5-1	TRBJ2-2	CASSELEGVTGELFF	TGCGCCAGCAGCGAGCTGGAAGGAGTCACCGGGGAGCTGTTTTTT
14	once	NA	TRBV5-1	TRBJ2-3	CASRNLESTDTQYF	TGCGCCAGCAGGAATCTAGAGAGCACAGATACGCAGTATTTT
16	NA	NA	TRBV14	TRBJ2-3	CASSPQGGAIGDTQYF	TGTGCCAGCAGCCCCCAAGGGGGGGCCATTGGAGATACGCAGTATTTT
15	NA	TRBD1	TRBV15	TRBJ1-1	CATSTSGTGFTEAFF	TGTGCCACCAGCACCTCCGGGACAGGGTTCACTGAAGCTTTCTTT
13	few	NA	TRBV3-1/TRBV3-2	TRBJ2-1	CASRQVFGNEQFF	TGTGCCAGCAGACAGGTGTTTGGGAATGAGCAGTTCTTC
15	NA	NA	TRBV5-1	TRBJ2-2	CASSLDRASTGELFF	TGCGCCAGCAGCTTGGACAGGGCCAGCACCGGGGAGCTGTTTTTT
14	NA	NA	TRBV6-5	TRBJ1-6	CASSTVRYNSPLHF	TGTGCCAGCAGTACCGTACGGTATAATTCACCCCTCCACTTT
15	NA	NA	TRBV4-1	TRBJ2-7	CASSQIQGPTYEQYF	TGCGCCAGCAGCCAAATACAGGGACCGACCTACGAGCAGTACTTC
15	NA	TRBD2	TRBV19	TRBJ2-1	CASSIGSGSRGEQFF	TGTGCCAGTAGTATAGGTAGCGGGAGTAGAGGTGAGCAGTTCTTC
15	NA	TRBD1	TRBV28	TRBJ1-3	CASSSGGQAGNTIYF	TGTGCCAGCAGCTCAGGGGGGCAGGCTGGAAACACCATATATTTT
14	NA	NA	TRBV6-5	TRBJ2-7	CASSTGRLVHEQYF	TGTGCCAGCAGCACAGGCCGCCTAGTCCACGAGCAGTACTTC
20	NA	TRBD1	TRBV24-1	TRBJ1-4	CATRDRSISGQGGSSEKLFF	TGTGCCACCAGGGATCGCAGCATCTCAGGACAGGGGGGAAGTAGTGAAAAACTGTTTTTT
12	NA	NA	TRBV19	TRBJ1-5	CASNPEGSPQHF	TGTGCCAGTAACCCTGAAGGGAGTCCCCAGCATTTT